The rows below give T cell receptor beta chains drawn from one sample of a study of blood T cell repertoires in COVID-19. Here immunoSEQ multiplex PCR was the method, and the copy in TCRdb shows in-frame clones only, minus some. Among 130,000 or so clones listed, roughly 80% were seen once. Sequences were obtained from peripheral blood. The origin of the receptors is a woman of 80 years or more with acute or convalescent COVID-19. Each CDR3 is given with its conserved first and last residue. Each record gives: D gene, V gene, clone size, J gene, CDR3 protein, CDR3 DNA. A D gene is named only where the DNA matches it firmly. Only part of the rows carry a size: once, few, many, or a class if the clone is expanded.

D gene: NA; V gene: TRBV30; clone size: NA; J gene: TRBJ2-7; CDR3 protein: CAGTKGPYEQYF; CDR3 DNA: TGTGCGGGAACGAAGGGGCCCTACGAGCAGTACTTC
D gene: NA; V gene: TRBV6-2/TRBV6-3; clone size: few; J gene: TRBJ1-2; CDR3 protein: CASSSSGVRYDGYTF; CDR3 DNA: TGTGCCAGCAGTTCTTCCGGGGTGCGTTACGATGGCTACACCTTC
D gene: TRBD1; V gene: TRBV4-1; clone size: few; J gene: TRBJ1-6; CDR3 protein: CASSQDETGVSPLHF; CDR3 DNA: TGCGCCAGCAGCCAAGATGAGACAGGGGTTTCACCCCTCCACTTT
D gene: NA; V gene: TRBV6-5; clone size: NA; J gene: TRBJ1-6; CDR3 protein: CASSSHISYNSPLHF; CDR3 DNA: TGTGCCAGCAGCTCCCACATCTCCTATAATTCACCCCTCCACTTT
D gene: TRBD1; V gene: TRBV6-5; clone size: NA; J gene: TRBJ2-7; CDR3 protein: CASSYARQGRYEQYF; CDR3 DNA: TGTGCCAGCAGTTACGCAAGACAGGGTCGGTACGAGCAGTACTTC
D gene: TRBD1; V gene: TRBV2; clone size: NA; J gene: TRBJ1-2; CDR3 protein: CASSDHSGGMKDGYTF; CDR3 DNA: TGTGCCAGCAGTGACCATTCAGGGGGGATGAAGGATGGCTACACCTTC
D gene: NA; V gene: TRBV6-5; clone size: few; J gene: TRBJ1-1; CDR3 protein: CASRPGSSKVAFF; CDR3 DNA: TGTGCCAGCAGGCCCGGGTCTTCAAAGGTGGCTTTCTTT
D gene: NA; V gene: TRBV20-1; clone size: NA; J gene: TRBJ2-7; CDR3 protein: CSASGSYEQYF; CDR3 DNA: TGCAGTGCTAGTGGGAGCTACGAGCAGTACTTC
D gene: NA; V gene: TRBV12-3/TRBV12-4; clone size: NA; J gene: TRBJ1-1; CDR3 protein: CASSTPRAEAFF; CDR3 DNA: TGTGCCAGCAGTACCCCCAGGGCTGAAGCTTTCTTT
D gene: NA; V gene: TRBV2; clone size: NA; J gene: TRBJ1-4; CDR3 protein: CASSLFESGRGEKLFF; CDR3 DNA: TGTGCCAGCAGTTTGTTCGAGTCAGGGCGGGGTGAAAAACTGTTTTTT
D gene: TRBD1; V gene: TRBV4-3; clone size: NA; J gene: TRBJ1-5; CDR3 protein: CASSQDLTGYSNQPQHF; CDR3 DNA: TGCGCCAGCAGCCAAGACTTGACAGGGTACAGCAATCAGCCCCAGCATTTT
D gene: NA; V gene: TRBV15; clone size: NA; J gene: TRBJ2-1; CDR3 protein: CATSRRVQGYNEQFF; CDR3 DNA: TGTGCCACCAGCAGGAGGGTGCAGGGGTACAATGAGCAGTTCTTC
D gene: TRBD1; V gene: TRBV19; clone size: NA; J gene: TRBJ1-5; CDR3 protein: CASSRDRGLLSNQPQHF; CDR3 DNA: TGTGCCAGTAGTAGGGACAGGGGGCTTTTGAGCAATCAGCCCCAGCATTTT
D gene: TRBD1; V gene: TRBV7-2; clone size: NA; J gene: TRBJ1-1; CDR3 protein: CASSSPPTGWNTEAFF; CDR3 DNA: TGTGCCAGCAGCTCCCCTCCGACAGGGTGGAACACTGAAGCTTTCTTT
D gene: NA; V gene: TRBV9; clone size: few; J gene: TRBJ2-7; CDR3 protein: CASSLRGAGREQYF; CDR3 DNA: TGTGCCAGCAGCCTACGGGGGGCAGGCAGGGAGCAGTACTTC
D gene: NA; V gene: TRBV6-2/TRBV6-3; clone size: NA; J gene: TRBJ2-6; CDR3 protein: CASSYLSGANVLTF; CDR3 DNA: TGTGCCAGCAGTTATCTGTCTGGGGCCAACGTCCTGACTTTC
D gene: TRBD1; V gene: TRBV7-9; clone size: NA; J gene: TRBJ1-4; CDR3 protein: CASSPQGNNEKLFF; CDR3 DNA: TGTGCCAGCAGTCCACAGGGGAATAATGAAAAACTGTTTTTT
D gene: NA; V gene: TRBV6-2/TRBV6-3; clone size: NA; J gene: TRBJ2-1; CDR3 protein: CASSQRGRSPSDEQFF; CDR3 DNA: TGTGCCAGCAGTCAACGGGGTAGGAGCCCGAGCGATGAGCAGTTCTTC
D gene: TRBD2; V gene: TRBV23-1; clone size: NA; J gene: TRBJ2-2; CDR3 protein: CASSHHTSGRITGELFF; CDR3 DNA: TGCGCCAGCAGTCACCACACTAGCGGGAGGATAACCGGGGAGCTGTTTTTT
D gene: NA; V gene: TRBV5-6; clone size: once; J gene: TRBJ2-1; CDR3 protein: CASSLAYRYNEQFF; CDR3 DNA: TGTGCCAGCAGCTTGGCCTATAGATACAATGAGCAGTTCTTC
D gene: TRBD1; V gene: TRBV11-2; clone size: NA; J gene: TRBJ2-5; CDR3 protein: CASSPQTGGQETQYF; CDR3 DNA: TGTGCCAGCAGCCCCCAAACAGGGGGACAAGAGACCCAGTACTTC
D gene: TRBD2; V gene: TRBV6-1; clone size: NA; J gene: TRBJ2-3; CDR3 protein: CASSSSGRAVDTQYF; CDR3 DNA: TGTGCCAGCAGTTCTAGCGGGAGGGCGGTAGATACGCAGTATTTT
D gene: NA; V gene: TRBV5-1; clone size: NA; J gene: TRBJ1-2; CDR3 protein: CASSGDSLTNGYTF; CDR3 DNA: TGCGCCAGCAGCGGCGACTCATTAACTAACGGCTACACCTTC
D gene: NA; V gene: TRBV3-1/TRBV3-2; clone size: NA; J gene: TRBJ1-2; CDR3 protein: CASSQDTRVTGYTF; CDR3 DNA: TGTGCCAGCAGCCAAGACACCAGGGTAACTGGCTACACCTTC
D gene: NA; V gene: TRBV27; clone size: NA; J gene: TRBJ2-6; CDR3 protein: CASRTSSAGANVLTF; CDR3 DNA: TGTGCCAGCAGGACTTCTAGCGCCGGGGCCAACGTCCTGACTTTC
D gene: TRBD1; V gene: TRBV5-4; clone size: NA; J gene: TRBJ1-2; CDR3 protein: CASSLVGTGYGYTF; CDR3 DNA: TGTGCCAGCAGCTTGGTAGGGACAGGGTATGGCTACACCTTC
D gene: TRBD1; V gene: TRBV20-1; clone size: NA; J gene: TRBJ1-2; CDR3 protein: CSASFMWPGGNYGYTF; CDR3 DNA: TGCAGTGCTAGTTTTATGTGGCCAGGGGGTAACTATGGCTACACCTTC
D gene: TRBD1; V gene: TRBV6-5; clone size: NA; J gene: TRBJ1-1; CDR3 protein: CASSTGTGAAFF; CDR3 DNA: TGTGCCAGCAGTACTGGGACAGGGGCCGCTTTCTTT
D gene: TRBD1; V gene: TRBV6-5; clone size: NA; J gene: TRBJ2-7; CDR3 protein: CATRPGTGGEDEQYF; CDR3 DNA: TGTGCCACCCGTCCTGGGACAGGGGGTGAAGACGAGCAGTACTTC
D gene: TRBD1; V gene: TRBV19; clone size: NA; J gene: TRBJ1-5; CDR3 protein: CASSTVQGAQPQHF; CDR3 DNA: TGTGCCAGTAGTACGGTACAGGGGGCACAGCCCCAGCATTTT
D gene: NA; V gene: TRBV6-6; clone size: NA; J gene: TRBJ1-2; CDR3 protein: CASTYDGGFNYGYTF; CDR3 DNA: TGTGCCAGCACCTACGACGGGGGGTTTAACTATGGCTACACCTTC
D gene: NA; V gene: TRBV4-2; clone size: NA; J gene: TRBJ1-5; CDR3 protein: CASSHPTGSFGNQPQHF; CDR3 DNA: TGTGCCAGCAGCCACCCAACGGGGTCCTTTGGCAATCAGCCCCAGCATTTT
D gene: TRBD1; V gene: TRBV30; clone size: few; J gene: TRBJ1-1; CDR3 protein: CAWSGTGTNTEAFF; CDR3 DNA: TGTGCCTGGAGCGGGACAGGGACGAACACTGAAGCTTTCTTT
D gene: NA; V gene: TRBV2; clone size: NA; J gene: TRBJ2-7; CDR3 protein: CASSGQGTYEQYF; CDR3 DNA: TGTGCCAGCAGTGGGCAGGGCACCTACGAGCAGTACTTC
D gene: NA; V gene: TRBV7-6; clone size: NA; J gene: TRBJ2-2; CDR3 protein: CASSPEVVRGLNTGELFF; CDR3 DNA: TGTGCCAGCAGCCCCGAAGTCGTGCGAGGTCTGAACACCGGGGAGCTGTTTTTT
D gene: TRBD2; V gene: TRBV4-1; clone size: once; J gene: TRBJ2-1; CDR3 protein: CASSQEWRGGNEQFF; CDR3 DNA: TGCGCCAGCAGCCAAGAGTGGCGGGGGGGCAATGAGCAGTTCTTC
D gene: NA; V gene: TRBV6-5; clone size: NA; J gene: TRBJ1-1; CDR3 protein: CASTRKGHPVAFF; CDR3 DNA: TGTGCCAGCACCAGGAAGGGACACCCGGTAGCTTTCTTT
D gene: NA; V gene: TRBV19; clone size: NA; J gene: TRBJ1-5; CDR3 protein: CASSMDTNQPQHF; CDR3 DNA: TGTGCCAGTAGTATGGACACCAATCAGCCCCAGCATTTT
D gene: TRBD1; V gene: TRBV7-9; clone size: NA; J gene: TRBJ1-4; CDR3 protein: CASSLTGGVEKLFF; CDR3 DNA: TGTGCCAGCAGCTTGACAGGGGGGGTGGAAAAACTGTTTTTT
D gene: NA; V gene: TRBV7-8; clone size: NA; J gene: TRBJ1-3; CDR3 protein: CASSLARSPDAIYF; CDR3 DNA: TGTGCCAGCAGCTTAGCGAGGTCGCCCGATGCCATATATTTT
D gene: TRBD1; V gene: TRBV7-9; clone size: NA; J gene: TRBJ2-7; CDR3 protein: CASRLDRTMYF; CDR3 DNA: TGTGCCAGCAGACTGGACAGGACCATGTACTTC
D gene: NA; V gene: TRBV12-3/TRBV12-4; clone size: NA; J gene: TRBJ1-2; CDR3 protein: CASSPGQNYGYTF; CDR3 DNA: TGTGCCAGCAGCCCCGGACAGAACTATGGCTACACCTTC
D gene: TRBD1; V gene: TRBV5-4; clone size: NA; J gene: TRBJ2-5; CDR3 protein: CASSVTGIETQYF; CDR3 DNA: TGTGCCAGCAGCGTGACAGGGATAGAGACCCAGTACTTC
D gene: NA; V gene: TRBV5-1; clone size: NA; J gene: TRBJ1-1; CDR3 protein: CASSGATEAFF; CDR3 DNA: TGCGCCAGCAGCGGGGCTACTGAAGCTTTCTTT